These 30 T cell receptor beta chains originate from one sample sequenced in a study of Ad26.COV2.S vaccination and SARS-CoV-2 variants (dated by TCRdb to the early 2020s). The sample's treatment or condition label, decoded: around 19 received Ad26.COV2.S at low or high dose, single or two shots; 5 received placebo; per-sample allocation not given. For vaccine and placebo recipients, the sequenced repertoires came from samples collected on day 63 after the first injection. Library preparation employed the immunoSEQ multiplex PCR assay. This is the immuneACCESS table as TCRdb keeps it, with only in-frame sequences that have V and J called. A part of the clones is gone; compared with another copy, unresolved V genes explain less than half, and the rest is unexplained. Recorded for this sample are some 520,000 clones; around 88% of them occurred a single time. The biggest ten clones account for around 13% of the sample.

The sample was peripheral blood, taken in a trial of Ad26.COV2.S vaccine versus placebo. The receptors derive from a person between 18 and 65 years old who received the Ad26.COV2.S COVID-19 vaccine or a placebo.

This clone was detected only once. The V call is TRBV6-1, the J call TRBJ2-5; D tentatively fits TRBD1 or TRBD2 (6 bases each). The length of the CDR3 is 14 residues. Germline V gives CDR1 MNHNS, CDR2 SASEGT. Trimming removed 2 bases at V and 5 bases at J, with 12 bases between. The CDR3 loop is CASSEWGAGETQYF. Written as DNA, the CDR3 is TGTGCCAGCAGTGAATGGGGGGCCGGGGAGACCCAGTACTTC.

The chain joins TRBV9 to TRBJ1-2; 9 bases line up with TRBD1. The CDR3 length is 15 residues. Germline CDR1 and CDR2: SGDLS and YYNGEE. V was pared by 0 bases and J by 7 bases, with 7 bases of the junction left unmatched. The CDR3 here is CASSVGNRGLVGYTF. The CDR3 DNA sequence: TGTGCCAGCAGCGTAGGGAACAGGGGGCTAGTTGGCTACACCTTC. The full variable domain, in which reference TRBV9 and TRBJ1-2 provide the parts outside the CDR3, is DSGVTQTPKHLITATGQRVTLRCSPRSGDLSVYWYQQSLDQGLQFLIQYYNGEERAKGNILERFSAQQFPDLHSELNLSSLELGDSALYFCASSVGNRGLVGYTFGSGTRLTVV.

This clone was observed once. The chain uses TRBV7-9 and TRBJ1-5; possible D gene TRBD1, 5 bases. This CDR3 is 14 amino acids long. Trimming removed 5 bases at V and 4 bases at J, with 12 bases between. Germline V gene sequence: CDR1 SEHNR, CDR2 FQNEAQ (reference sequence). In DNA form, the CDR3 reads TGTGCCAGCAGCCCCACCGGGGCAAATCAGCCCCAGCATTTT. It translates to CASSPTGANQPQHF.

The rearrangement joins TRBV11-1 to TRBJ2-7, with TRBD2 matching over 11 bases. Germline CDR1 SGHAT, CDR2 FQDESV (reference sequence). The CDR3 covers 15 residues. V lost 2 bases, J lost 2 bases, and 2 bases stayed unmatched. Here the CDR3 DNA reads TGTGCCAGCAGCTTACTAGCGGGGGGAGCCTACGAGCAGTACTTC. Its protein product is CASSLLAGGAYEQYF. The whole variable domain, filled in from reference TRBV11-1 and TRBJ2-7, reads EAEVAQSPRYKITEKSQAVAFWCDPISGHATLYWYRQILGQGPELLVQFQDESVVDDSQLPKDRFSAERLKGVDSTLKIQPAELGDSAMYLCASSLLAGGAYEQYFGPGTRLTVT.

The sample holds one count of this clone. The chain carries TRBV19 and TRBJ1-1; TRBD1 agrees at 7 bases. V lost 8 bases, J lost 5 bases, and 14 bases stayed unmatched. The CDR3 sequence is 15 residues long. The germline V gene encodes CDR1 LNHDA and CDR2 SQIVND (reference sequence). CDR3 coding DNA: TGTGCCAGTGCCCCATCGACAGGGTTTCGGACTGAAGCTTTCTTT. Amino acid sequence: CASAPSTGFRTEAFF.

This sequence joins TRBV4-1 and TRBJ1-3; no definite D call. Per the germline V gene, CDR1 is MGHRA and CDR2 is YSYEKL. This CDR3 contains 15 residues. Trimming shortened V by 0 bases and J by 4 bases, and 10 bases separated the two germline ends. The CDR3 region has the DNA TGCGCCAGCAGCCAAGAGGGAGGTTGGGGAAACACCATATATTTT. It yields the protein CASSQEGGWGNTIYF.

The chain has TRBV11-2 and TRBJ1-2, with D maybe TRBD1 (5 bases). V lost 1 base and J lost 2, with 14 bases in between. The CDR3 consists of 16 residues. Germline-derived CDR1 and CDR2 are SGHAT and FQNNGV. CDR3 protein: CASSLGGWGLNYGYTF. The CDR3 DNA reads as TGTGCCAGCAGCTTAGGGGGGTGGGGTCTCAACTATGGCTACACCTTC.

The J gene is TRBJ2-5, the V gene TRBV29-1; D gene unclear. V dropped 1 base and J dropped 5 bases, with 5 bases sitting between them. Per the germline V gene, CDR1 is SQVTM and CDR2 is ANQGSEA. The CDR3 runs to 11 residues. The CDR3 here is CSVEAGETQYF. The CDR3, as DNA: TGCAGCGTTGAAGCCGGGGAGACCCAGTACTTC.

Regarding this clone: This same CDR3 is encoded by further DNA sequences in the sample. The V call is TRBV12-3 or TRBV12-4, the J call TRBJ1-1, with 7 nucleotides matching TRBD1. CDR3 length equals 13 residues. J lost 4 bases, V lost 4 bases, and 3 bases had no gene match. DNA for the CDR3: TGTGCCAGCAGTTCCAGGGGGGGCACTGAAGCTTTCTTT. Protein: CASSSRGGTEAFF.

The CDR3 DNA reads TGTGCCTGGAAAAAAGGGTCCGGGCTCTCGGCGGGAAACACCATATATTTT. Amino acid sequence: CAWKKGSGLSAGNTIYF. V gene TRBV30 combines with J gene TRBJ1-3; D gene uncertain. V lost 4 bases and J lost 4, with 23 bases in between. The CDR3 has 17 amino acids. From germline, CDR1 is GTSNPN and CDR2 SVGIG (reference sequence). Together with reference TRBV30 and TRBJ1-3, the CDR3 gives the full variable domain: SQTIHQWPATLVQPVGSPLSLECTVEGTSNPNLYWYRQAAGRGLQLLFYSVGIGQISSEVPQNLSASRPQDRQFILSSKKLLLSDSGFYLCAWKKGSGLSAGNTIYFGEGSWLTVV.

The chain couples TRBV28 to TRBJ2-1, with 10 bases fitting TRBD2. V dropped 8 bases and J dropped 4; count of bases not matched to a gene: 8. Germline V gives CDR1 MDHEN, CDR2 SYDVKM. The CDR3 is made up of 15 amino acids. The CDR3 coding sequence is TGTGCCAGCTTACCGGGACTAGCGCAATACAATGAGCAGTTCTTC. It codes for CASLPGLAQYNEQFF.

The J gene is TRBJ2-7, the V gene TRBV2, with 8 bases identical to TRBD1. Germline trimming cut 5 bases from V and 3 bases from J; bases unmatched to any gene: 6. Germline lookup yields CDR1 SNHLY and CDR2 FYNNEI. The CDR3 sequence is 14 residues long. CDR3 protein: CASSFRDRLYEQYF. CDR3 DNA: TGTGCCAGCAGTTTCCGGGACAGGCTCTACGAGCAGTACTTC.

The rearrangement uses TRBV28 and TRBJ1-5; TRBD1 matches at 8 bases. The CDR3 contains 14 residues. V shed 2 bases, J shed 7 bases, and the junction held 4 bases outside the gene matches. Germline CDR1 is MDHEN and CDR2 is SYDVKM. CDR3 in amino acids: CASSLVQGDQPQHF. The DNA for the CDR3 is TGTGCCAGCAGTTTAGTACAGGGGGACCAGCCCCAGCATTTT.

The chain carries TRBV29-1 and TRBJ2-7; D might be TRBD1 or TRBD2, each matching 5 bases. V was cut by 4 bases and J by 4 bases, with 14 bases left in between. Germline V gene data show CDR1 as SQVTM and CDR2 as ANQGSEA. The CDR3 is made up of 13 amino acids. This chain's CDR3 is CSVVRTSGYEQYF. Written as DNA, the CDR3 is TGCAGCGTTGTCCGGACAAGCGGATACGAGCAGTACTTC.

In this sample, this clone turned up once. The V and J genes are TRBV14 and TRBJ1-1; tentative D call: TRBD1 (5 bases). The CDR3 totals 12 residues. Germline lookup yields CDR1 SGHDN and CDR2 FVKESK. Deletions cut 11 bases from V and 11 bases from J, with 21 bases between. The CDR3 loop is CAARENWGEAFF. The CDR3 DNA sequence: TGTGCCGCCCGCGAGAACTGGGGGGAGGCTTTCTTT.

The V gene is TRBV6-5, the J gene TRBJ1-3, with D perhaps matching TRBD1 (6 bases). V was clipped by 7 bases and J by 2 bases, with 12 bases between them. This CDR3 is built from 14 residues. CDR1 is MNHEY, CDR2 SVGAGI, per germline. Here the CDR3 reads CASTGGRAGNTIYF. The CDR3 DNA follows: TGTGCCAGCACCGGGGGCAGGGCTGGAAACACCATATATTTT.

The chain is built from TRBV28 and TRBJ2-5, with 8 nucleotides matching TRBD2. Germline CDR1 and CDR2: MDHEN and SYDVKM. The CDR3 has 17 residues. V lost 2 bases, J lost 5 bases, and 13 bases stayed unmatched. This CDR3 reads CASSLGGSGRARETQYF. The CDR3 nucleotides read TGTGCCAGCAGTTTAGGGGGATCCGGGAGGGCCCGGGAGACCCAGTACTTC.

V gene TRBV4-1 combines with J gene TRBJ1-2; 8 positions agree with TRBD1. This CDR3 has 15 amino acids. V gave up 2 bases and J gave up 0 bases; unmatched junction bases: 2. CDR1 is MGHRA and CDR2 is YSYEKL in the germline V gene. The DNA for the CDR3 is TGCGCCAGCAGCCAAAAACAGGGGGCTAACTATGGCTACACCTTC. It is translated as CASSQKQGANYGYTF.

The chain's CDR3 is CASSAGTSGTGTQYF. The CDR3 DNA follows: TGTGCCAGCAGCGCGGGGACTAGCGGGACGGGTACGCAGTATTTT. The genes are TRBV7-3 and TRBJ2-3, with 13 positions matching TRBD2. The CDR3 sequence is 15 residues long. Losses at the gene ends were 5 bases for V and 8 bases for J; bases not matched to a gene: 7. Germline CDR1 reads SGHTA; CDR2 reads FQGTGA.

The chain uses TRBV3-1 (or the pseudogene TRBV3-2) and TRBJ2-2; D unclear. Germline V CDR1 and CDR2: LGHDT, YNNKEL (reference sequence). The germline V and J ends were trimmed by 0 bases and 5 bases, with 4 bases remaining between them. The length of the CDR3 is 13 residues. Here the CDR3 reads CASSQDWTGELFF. DNA of the CDR3: TGTGCCAGCAGCCAAGATTGGACCGGGGAGCTGTTTTTT.

The genes are TRBV4-2 and TRBJ1-5; no firm D call. CDR1 and CDR2 from the germline V gene are LGHNA and YNFKEQ. The CDR3 runs to 19 residues. Trimming left V 0 bases short and J 0 bases short, with 18 bases between. The CDR3 sequence is CASSQDSGGLTHSNQPQHF. The CDR3 bases are TGTGCCAGCAGCCAAGATTCGGGCGGGCTAACTCATAGCAATCAGCCCCAGCATTTT.

This clone showed up just once. A junction boundary mismatches the germline segment, possibly from a read error. The V gene is TRBV20-1, the J gene TRBJ1-2; 12 positions agree with TRBD1. CDR3 size: 11 residues. Germline assignment: CDR1 DFQATT and CDR2 SNEGSKA (reference sequence). In DNA, the CDR3 is TGCAGTGCTGGACGGGACAGGGGGCCCGCGTGG. This codes for CSAGRDRGPAW.

The CDR3 sequence: CASRVGAAFDNEQFF. For the CDR3, the DNA is TGTGCCAGCAGGGTCGGGGCAGCGTTTGACAATGAGCAGTTCTTC. V and J are TRBV2 and TRBJ2-1, with D possibly called TRBD1 or TRBD2 (5 bases each). The CDR3 runs 15 residues. Germline V CDR1 and CDR2: SNHLY, FYNNEI. Trimming removed 6 bases from V and 5 bases from J, with 17 bases in between.

With regard to this clone: A read error may produce the germline difference seen at one junction end. V is TRBV7-9 and J is TRBJ2-7; D call uncertain. The germline gives CDR1 SEHNR, CDR2 FQNEAQ (reference sequence). The CDR3 consists of 11 residues. The CDR3 bases are TGTGCCAGCAGCTTAAGGAACAGTTGGGCCTTC. It yields the protein CASSLRNSWAF.

CDR3 bases: TGTGCCAGCAGCCAACAGGGGGCGCGCGTGGCTTTCTTT. This encodes CASSQQGARVAFF. The rearrangement joins TRBV28 to TRBJ1-1, with 9 bases matching TRBD1. The CDR3 extends over 13 amino acids. Germline V gene lookup returns CDR1 MDHEN and CDR2 SYDVKM. The junction had 10 bases not matched to a gene; V was cut back by 6 bases and J by 11 bases.

The V and J genes are TRBV9 and TRBJ1-3; 9 bases agree with TRBD1. There are 17 residues in the CDR3. CDR1 SGDLS and CDR2 YYNGEE come from the germline V gene. Trimming cost V 0 bases and J 1 base; bases outside gene matches: 5. CDR3 sequence reads: CASSVGGGTGSGNTIYF. CDR3 bases: TGTGCCAGCAGCGTAGGAGGCGGGACAGGGTCTGGAAACACCATATATTTT. Supplemented by reference TRBV9 and TRBJ1-3, the full variable domain reads DSGVTQTPKHLITATGQRVTLRCSPRSGDLSVYWYQQSLDQGLQFLIQYYNGEERAKGNILERFSAQQFPDLHSELNLSSLELGDSALYFCASSVGGGTGSGNTIYFGEGSWLTVV.

In nucleotides, the CDR3 is TGTGCCAGCTCACCCCCCTCGCGCGGGAGGGTGGAGGAGACCCAGTACTTC. It specifies CASSPPSRGRVEETQYF. This chain links TRBV18 with TRBJ2-5; 9 nucleotides match TRBD2. The trim removed 3 bases at V and 5 bases at J, leaving 13 bases unmatched. CDR3 length: 17 residues. In germline, CDR1 is KGHSH, CDR2 LQKENI.

This clone has only one observation. The chain joins TRBV6-5 to TRBJ2-7, with D possibly matching TRBD1 (5 bases). Trimming removed 4 bases at V and 6 bases at J, with 10 bases between. Germline CDR1 reads MNHEY; CDR2 reads SVGAGI. This CDR3 contains 12 residues. As DNA, the CDR3 is TGTGCCAGCAGTTTGGGGCCCGGCGAGCAGTACTTC. Protein: CASSLGPGEQYF.

The V and J genes are TRBV4-2 and TRBJ1-5, with unresolved D. Germline CDR1 reads LGHNA; CDR2 reads YNFKEQ. This CDR3 has 12 amino acids. V was shortened by 4 bases and J by 4 bases, with 5 bases between the two germline ends. In DNA, the CDR3 is TGTGCCAGCAGCCGAACTAATCAGCCCCAGCATTTT. It codes for CASSRTNQPQHF.

This chain links TRBV5-8 with TRBJ2-1; the D is unclear. The CDR3 covers 13 residues. Trimming removed 2 bases at V and 7 bases at J, with 10 bases between. Germline V lookup: CDR1 SGHTS, CDR2 YDEGEE. The CDR3 region is CASSFASGNEQFF. The CDR3 bases are TGTGCCAGCAGCTTCGCGTCCGGGAATGAGCAGTTCTTC.